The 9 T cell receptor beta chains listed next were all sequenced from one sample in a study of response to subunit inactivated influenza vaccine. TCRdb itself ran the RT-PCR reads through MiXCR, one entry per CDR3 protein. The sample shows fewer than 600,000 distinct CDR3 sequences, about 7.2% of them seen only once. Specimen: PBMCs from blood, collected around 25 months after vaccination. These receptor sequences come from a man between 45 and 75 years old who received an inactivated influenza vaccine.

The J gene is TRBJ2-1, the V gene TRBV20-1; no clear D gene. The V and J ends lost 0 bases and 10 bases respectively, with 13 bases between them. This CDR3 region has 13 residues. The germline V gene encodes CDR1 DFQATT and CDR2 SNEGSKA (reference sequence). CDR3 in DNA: TGCAGTGCTAGAGATGGAAGGGCGGAGGAGCAGTTCTTC. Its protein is CSARDGRAEEQFF.

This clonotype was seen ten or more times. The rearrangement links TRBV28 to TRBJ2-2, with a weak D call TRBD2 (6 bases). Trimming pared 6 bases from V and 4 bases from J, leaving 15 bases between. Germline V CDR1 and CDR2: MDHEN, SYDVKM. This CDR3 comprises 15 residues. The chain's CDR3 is CASSNRDLSTGELFF. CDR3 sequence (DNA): TGTGCCAGCAGCAACCGGGACTTATCCACCGGGGAGCTGTTTTTT.

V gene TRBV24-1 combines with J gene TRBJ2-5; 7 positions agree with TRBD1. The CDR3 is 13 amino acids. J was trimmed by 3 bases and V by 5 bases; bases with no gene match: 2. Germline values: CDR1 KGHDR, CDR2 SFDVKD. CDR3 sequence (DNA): TGTGCCACCAGTGGAGACAGGGAAGAGACCCAGTACTTC. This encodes CATSGDREETQYF.

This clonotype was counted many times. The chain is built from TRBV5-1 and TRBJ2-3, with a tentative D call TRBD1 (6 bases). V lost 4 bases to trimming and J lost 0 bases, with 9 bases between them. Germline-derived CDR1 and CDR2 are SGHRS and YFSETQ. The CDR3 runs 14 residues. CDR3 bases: TGCGCCAGCAGCGGGACAACTAGCACAGATACGCAGTATTTT. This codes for CASSGTTSTDTQYF. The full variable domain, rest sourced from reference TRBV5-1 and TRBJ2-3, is KAGVTQTPRYLIKTRGQQVTLSCSPISGHRSVSWYQQTPGQGLQFLFEYFSETQRNKGNFPGRFSGRQFSNSRSEMNVSTLELGDSALYLCASSGTTSTDTQYFGPGTRLTVL.

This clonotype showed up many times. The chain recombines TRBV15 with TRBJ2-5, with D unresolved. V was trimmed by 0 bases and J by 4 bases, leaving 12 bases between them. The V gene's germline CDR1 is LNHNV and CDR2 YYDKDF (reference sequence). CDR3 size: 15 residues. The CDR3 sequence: CATSRDRRERETQYF. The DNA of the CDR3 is TGTGCCACCAGCAGAGATAGAAGGGAAAGAGAGACCCAGTACTTC.

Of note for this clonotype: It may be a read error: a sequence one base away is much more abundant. The CDR3 region is CASSVVETQYF. DNA of the CDR3: TGTGCCAGCAGTGTCGTAGAGACCCAGTACTTC. J is TRBJ2-5 and V is TRBV2; D is undetermined. The length of the CDR3 is 11 residues. In germline, CDR1 is SNHLY, CDR2 FYNNEI. V lost 4 bases, J lost 4 bases, and 4 bases lay in between.

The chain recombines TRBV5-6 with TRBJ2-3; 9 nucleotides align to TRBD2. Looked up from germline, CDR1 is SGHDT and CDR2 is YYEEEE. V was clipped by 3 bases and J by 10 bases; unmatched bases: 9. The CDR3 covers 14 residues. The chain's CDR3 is CASSSGLATSAQYF. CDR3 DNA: TGTGCCAGCAGCTCCGGACTAGCGACTTCGGCGCAGTATTTT.

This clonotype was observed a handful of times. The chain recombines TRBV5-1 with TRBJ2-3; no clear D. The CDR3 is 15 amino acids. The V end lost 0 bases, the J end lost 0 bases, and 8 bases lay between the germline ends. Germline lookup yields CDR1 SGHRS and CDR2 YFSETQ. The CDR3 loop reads CASSLGLGSTDTQYF. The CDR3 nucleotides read TGCGCCAGCAGCTTGGGGCTTGGCAGCACAGATACGCAGTATTTT.

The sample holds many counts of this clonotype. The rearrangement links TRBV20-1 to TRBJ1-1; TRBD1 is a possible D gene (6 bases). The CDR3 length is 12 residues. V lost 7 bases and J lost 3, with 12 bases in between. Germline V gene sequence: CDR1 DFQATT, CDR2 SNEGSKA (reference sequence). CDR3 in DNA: TGCAGTGTAGCGGGACATTACACTGAAGCTTTCTTT. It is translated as CSVAGHYTEAFF.